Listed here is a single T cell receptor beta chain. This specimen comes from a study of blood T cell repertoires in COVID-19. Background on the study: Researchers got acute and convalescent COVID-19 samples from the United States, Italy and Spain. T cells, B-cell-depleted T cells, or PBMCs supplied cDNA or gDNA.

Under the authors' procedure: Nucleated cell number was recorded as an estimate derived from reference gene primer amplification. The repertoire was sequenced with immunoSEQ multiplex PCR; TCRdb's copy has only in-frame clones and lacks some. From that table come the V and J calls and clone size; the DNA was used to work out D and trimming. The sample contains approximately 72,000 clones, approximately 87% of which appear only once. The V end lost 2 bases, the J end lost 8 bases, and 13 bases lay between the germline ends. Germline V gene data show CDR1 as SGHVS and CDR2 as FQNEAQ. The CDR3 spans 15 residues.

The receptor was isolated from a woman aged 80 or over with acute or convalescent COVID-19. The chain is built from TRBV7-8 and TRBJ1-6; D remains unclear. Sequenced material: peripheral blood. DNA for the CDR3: TGTGCCAGCAGCTTATCCAGGAATGTCTATTCACCCCTCCACTTT. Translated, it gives CASSLSRNVYSPLHF.